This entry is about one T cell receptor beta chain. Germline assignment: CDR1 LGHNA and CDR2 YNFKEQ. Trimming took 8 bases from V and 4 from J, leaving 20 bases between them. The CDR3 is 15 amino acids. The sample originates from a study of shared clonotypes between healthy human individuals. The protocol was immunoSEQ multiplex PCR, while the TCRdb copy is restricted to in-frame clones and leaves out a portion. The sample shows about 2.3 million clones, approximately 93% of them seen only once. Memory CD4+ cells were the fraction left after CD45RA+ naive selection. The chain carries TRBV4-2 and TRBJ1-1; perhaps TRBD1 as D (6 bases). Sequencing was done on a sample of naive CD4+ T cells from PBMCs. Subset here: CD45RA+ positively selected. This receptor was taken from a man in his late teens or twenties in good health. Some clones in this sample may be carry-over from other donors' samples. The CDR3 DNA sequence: TGTGCCAGCGGGGGCCGAACAAGTACCAGCACTGAAGCTTTCTTT. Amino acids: CASGGRTSTSTEAFF.